This note documents a single T cell receptor (beta chain) sequence. Its target is unknown. The data are from a study of T cells in Graves' hyperthyroidism and ophthalmopathy. Study observations and caveats: Also found in blood were most expanded thyroid clonotypes above 0.001.

Template material for amplifying TCR beta CDR3 regions consisted of RNA transcripts. A first-round RT-PCR of the TCR CDR3 used the HTBI primer set. In TCRdb, the multiplex PCR reads were re-called with MiXCR into one record per CDR3 protein. The data contain 600,000 to 700,000 distinct CDR3 sequences, 45% of them singletons. Germline lookup yields CDR1 DFQATT and CDR2 SNEGSKA (reference sequence). This CDR3 region has 13 residues. V lost 0 bases to trimming and J lost 5 bases, with 8 bases between them. The sample consisted of peripheral blood or thyroid tissue (not recorded which). The V and J genes are TRBV20-1 and TRBJ1-5, with D uncertain. The clonotype originates from an adult man with Graves' disease, either hyperthyroidism or ophthalmopathy (not recorded which). CDR3 DNA sequence: TGCAGTGCTAGAGAAGGCACGGATCAGCCCCAGCATTTT. Protein: CSAREGTDQPQHF.